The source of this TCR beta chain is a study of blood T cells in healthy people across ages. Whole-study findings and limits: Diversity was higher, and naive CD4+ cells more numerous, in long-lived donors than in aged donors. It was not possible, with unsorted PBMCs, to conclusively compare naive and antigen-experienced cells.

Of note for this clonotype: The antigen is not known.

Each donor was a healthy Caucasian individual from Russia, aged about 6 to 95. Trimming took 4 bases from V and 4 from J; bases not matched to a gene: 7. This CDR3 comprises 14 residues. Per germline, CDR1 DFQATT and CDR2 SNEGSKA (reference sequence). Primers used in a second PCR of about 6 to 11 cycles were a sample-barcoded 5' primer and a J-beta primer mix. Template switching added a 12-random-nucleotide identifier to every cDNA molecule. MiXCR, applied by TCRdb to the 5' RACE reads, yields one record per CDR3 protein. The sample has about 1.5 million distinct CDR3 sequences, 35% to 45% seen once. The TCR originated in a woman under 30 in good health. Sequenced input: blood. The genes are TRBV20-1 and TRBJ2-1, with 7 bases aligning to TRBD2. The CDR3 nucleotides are TGCAGTGCTAACGGCGGGAGTAGTTACAATGAGCAGTTCTTC. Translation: CSANGGSSYNEQFF.